The 28 T cell receptor beta chains below were found in one sample sequenced in a study of shared clonotypes between healthy human individuals. Only in-frame clones appear in the TCRdb table, and some are missing; sequencing was by immunoSEQ multiplex PCR. The sample carries over 850,000 clones, about four fifths recorded once. Sample: memory CD4+ T cells from PBMCs. Described subset: CD45RA-negative fraction. The receptors stem from a man younger than 30 in good health. Some clones in this sample may be carry-over from other donors' samples.

Concerning this clone itself: This specimen includes other DNA sequences encoding the same CDR3. V and J are TRBV7-2 and TRBJ2-5, with unresolved D. The CDR3 is 12 amino acids. The V end was cut by 1 base, the J end by 4 bases, with 4 bases between. Germline values: CDR1 SGHTA, CDR2 FQGNSA. The CDR3 here is CASSLVRETQYF. Written as DNA, the CDR3 is TGTGCCAGCAGCTTAGTTAGAGAGACCCAGTACTTC.

The V call is TRBV4-2, the J call TRBJ2-7; D is undetermined. Germline V gene data show CDR1 as LGHNA and CDR2 as YNFKEQ. The CDR3 covers 13 residues. V was clipped by 1 base and J by 4 bases, with 8 bases between them. The CDR3 loop is CASSQGARYEQYF. CDR3 nucleotide sequence: TGTGCCAGCAGCCAAGGGGCTCGTTACGAGCAGTACTTC.

This clone was observed a few times. V gene TRBV27 combines with J gene TRBJ1-2; no reliable D call. The V and J ends lost 4 bases and 1 base respectively, with 10 bases between them. Germline V gives CDR1 MNHEY, CDR2 SMNVEV (reference sequence). This CDR3 region has 14 residues. The CDR3 is CASSSQRDNYGYTF. As DNA, the CDR3 is TGTGCCAGCAGTTCCCAACGAGATAACTATGGCTACACCTTC.

This clone was seen a handful of times. CDR3 amino acids: CASIARTSTYNEQFF. Written as DNA, the CDR3 is TGTGCCAGCATTGCCCGGACTAGCACGTACAATGAGCAGTTCTTC. The V call is TRBV28, the J call TRBJ2-1; 8 nucleotides align to TRBD2. Losses at the gene ends were 7 bases for V and 4 bases for J; bases not matched to a gene: 9. The germline V gene encodes CDR1 MDHEN and CDR2 SYDVKM. There are 15 residues in the CDR3.

This clone was picked up a small number of times. This chain uses TRBV11-2 with TRBJ2-1; the D call may be TRBD1 or TRBD2 (5 bases each). The V gene lost 3 bases and the J gene lost 2 bases, with 14 bases spanning the gap. This CDR3 is built from 16 residues. Germline V CDR1 and CDR2: SGHAT, FQNNGV. CDR3 in DNA: TGTGCCAGCAGCTTGCGGACCAGGGAGACCTACAATGAGCAGTTCTTC. Amino acids: CASSLRTRETYNEQFF.

This chain connects TRBV18 to TRBJ2-7; TRBD1 might be the D (6 bases). The length of the CDR3 is 15 residues. From germline, CDR1 is KGHSH and CDR2 LQKENI. Trimming took 0 bases from V and 7 from J, leaving 16 bases between them. For the CDR3, the DNA is TGTGCCAGCTCACCACCCTCACAGGGTAGGGCAGAGCAGTACTTC. Encoded protein: CASSPPSQGRAEQYF. Supplemented by reference TRBV18 and TRBJ2-7, the full variable domain reads NAGVMQNPRHLVRRRGQEARLRCSPMKGHSHVYWYRQLPEEGLKFMVYLQKENIIDESGMPKERFSAEFPKEGPSILRIQQVVRGDSAAYFCASSPPSQGRAEQYFGPGTRLTVT.

At least ten counts were recorded for this clone. Different DNA sequences within this sample yield the same CDR3. The chain recombines TRBV7-9 with TRBJ2-7; a weak D match, TRBD2 (5 bases). Trimming shortened V by 3 bases and J by 7 bases, and 10 bases separated the two germline ends. There are 12 residues in the CDR3. Germline-derived CDR1 and CDR2 are SEHNR and FQNEAQ (reference sequence). Here the CDR3 reads CASSFGLFEQYF. Here the CDR3 DNA reads TGTGCCAGCAGCTTTGGACTTTTTGAGCAGTACTTC.

This clone occurred many times. The chain links TRBV30 to TRBJ2-7; 12 bases align to TRBD2. This CDR3 has 15 amino acids. Per the germline V gene, CDR1 is GTSNPN and CDR2 is SVGIG (reference sequence). The V gene end was trimmed by 3 bases and the J gene end by 8 bases; junction bases not matched to a gene: 11. CDR3 protein: CAWSPRGLAGGKQYF. In DNA form, the CDR3 reads TGTGCCTGGAGCCCGAGGGGTCTAGCGGGAGGGAAGCAGTACTTC. Variable domain in full (rest from reference TRBV30 and TRBJ2-7): SQTIHQWPATLVQPVGSPLSLECTVEGTSNPNLYWYRQAAGRGLQLLFYSVGIGQISSEVPQNLSASRPQDRQFILSSKKLLLSDSGFYLCAWSPRGLAGGKQYFGPGTRLTVT.

CDR3 in amino acids: CASSRWGTGLIDEQFF. CDR3 DNA: TGCGCCAGCAGCCGATGGGGGACAGGGCTAATCGATGAGCAGTTCTTC. This chain connects TRBV5-1 to TRBJ2-1; TRBD1 aligns across 9 bases. The V and J ends lost 4 bases and 8 bases, in that order; junction bases with no gene match: 13. The germline CDR1 and CDR2 sequences are SGHRS and YFSETQ. This CDR3 is 16 amino acids long.

J is TRBJ2-7 and V is TRBV9; 9 positions agree with TRBD2. Germline assignment: CDR1 SGDLS and CDR2 YYNGEE. Trimming cost V 3 bases and J 5 bases; bases outside gene matches: 12. This CDR3 has 16 residues. The CDR3 sequence: CASSGSGGRAANEQYF. CDR3 coding DNA: TGTGCCAGCAGCGGTAGCGGCGGGAGGGCCGCCAACGAGCAGTACTTC.

V gene TRBV5-6 combines with J gene TRBJ1-3; D is possibly TRBD1 (6 bases). V was pared by 2 bases and J by 1 base, with 13 bases between. Germline loops: CDR1 SGHDT, CDR2 YYEEEE. CDR3 size: 16 residues. CDR3 nucleotides: TGTGCCAGCAGCTTTGACACAGGGATGTCTGGAAACACCATATATTTT. This encodes CASSFDTGMSGNTIYF. Looking up the rest from reference TRBV5-6 and TRBJ1-3 gives the full variable domain: DAGVTQSPTHLIKTRGQQVTLRCSPKSGHDTVSWYQQALGQGPQFIFQYYEEEERQRGNFPDRFSGHQFPNYSSELNVNALLLGDSALYLCASSFDTGMSGNTIYFGEGSWLTVV.

This sequence joins TRBV30 and TRBJ2-3; D is perhaps TRBD2 (6 bases). The length of the CDR3 is 13 residues. Germline-derived CDR1 and CDR2 are GTSNPN and SVGIG (reference sequence). The V end was cut by 3 bases, the J end by 2 bases, with 9 bases between. The CDR3 DNA sequence: TGTGCCTGGAGCGGGGGATACACAGATACGCAGTATTTT. It translates to CAWSGGYTDTQYF.

The count of this clone is one. Other nucleotide sequences in the sample specify the same CDR3. This chain links TRBV30 with TRBJ1-5; D is undetermined. Trimming removed 0 bases from V and 2 bases from J, with 8 bases in between. Germline V gene sequence: CDR1 GTSNPN, CDR2 SVGIG (reference sequence). The CDR3 contains 14 residues. For the CDR3, the DNA is TGTGCCTGGAGTGTGCCGGGTGGCAATCAGCCCCAGCATTTT. Translation: CAWSVPGGNQPQHF.

For this clone: Other DNA sequences in this sample translate to the same CDR3. V is TRBV9 and J is TRBJ2-3; D uncertain. CDR3 length: 13 residues. Germline V CDR1 and CDR2: SGDLS, YYNGEE. V was cut by 0 bases and J by 2 bases, with 4 bases left in between. CDR3 protein: CASSVVLTDTQYF. The CDR3 coding sequence is TGTGCCAGCAGCGTAGTCCTCACAGATACGCAGTATTTT.

This clone was detected a few times. The chain employs TRBV6-5 and TRBJ1-4, with a possible D match to TRBD1 (5 bases). The CDR3 is made up of 15 amino acids. The V gene's germline CDR1 is MNHEY and CDR2 SVGAGI. V was shortened by 5 bases and J by 0 bases, with 10 bases between the two germline ends. This chain's CDR3 is CASSPGGATNEKLFF. CDR3 bases: TGTGCCAGCAGTCCTGGGGGGGCAACTAATGAAAAACTGTTTTTT.

The chain employs TRBV10-3 and TRBJ1-5; 8 bases line up with TRBD1. The germline V gene encodes CDR1 ENHRY and CDR2 SYGVKD. V gave up 0 bases and J gave up 7 bases; unmatched junction bases: 8. The CDR3 is made up of 16 amino acids. The CDR3 nucleotides read TGTGCCATCAGTGAGTCTCGGAACAGGGGGAGCCAGCCCCAGCATTTT. As protein: CAISESRNRGSQPQHF.

The chain uses TRBV6-6 and TRBJ1-5, with D uncertain. This CDR3 is built from 14 residues. V lost 0 bases, J lost 4 bases, and 7 bases lay in between. Per the germline V gene, CDR1 is MNHNY and CDR2 is SVGAGI (reference sequence). The CDR3 DNA reads as TGTGCCAGCAGTTACTCTGGCCAGAATCAGCCCCAGCATTTT. Translating it yields CASSYSGQNQPQHF.

The V and J genes are TRBV5-1 and TRBJ2-7; D might be TRBD1 (5 bases). V was clipped by 1 base and J by 1 base, with 15 bases between them. The CDR3 consists of 16 residues. Per the germline V gene, CDR1 is SGHRS and CDR2 is YFSETQ. This CDR3 reads CASSLTAGSVSYEQYF. The DNA for the CDR3 is TGCGCCAGCAGCTTGACGGCAGGGTCTGTATCCTACGAGCAGTACTTC.

The V call is TRBV7-6, the J call TRBJ2-1; D remains unclear. V lost 3 bases, J lost 4 bases, and 13 bases lay in between. CDR1 is SGHVS, CDR2 FNYEAQ, per germline. The CDR3 consists of 15 residues. In DNA form, the CDR3 reads TGTGCCAGCAGCTTCCTCTCCGGCGGATACAATGAGCAGTTCTTC. It is translated as CASSFLSGGYNEQFF.

The V call is TRBV7-2, the J call TRBJ2-3; D is undetermined. In germline, CDR1 is SGHTA, CDR2 FQGNSA. The CDR3 is 15 amino acids. V lost 2 bases, J lost 0 bases, and 9 bases lay in between. CDR3: CASSLPGQSTDTQYF. The CDR3 DNA is TGTGCCAGCAGCTTACCGGGTCAGAGCACAGATACGCAGTATTTT.

Of note for this clone: A much larger clone lies one base from this, so it may be a read error. The chain couples TRBV2 to TRBJ2-3; D uncertain. Trimming removed 1 base at V and 4 bases at J, with 3 bases between. This CDR3 contains 12 residues. CDR1 and CDR2 from the germline V gene are SNHLY and FYNNEI. The CDR3 reads CASSEGADTQYF. In nucleotides, the CDR3 is TGTGCCAGCAGTGAAGGAGCAGATACGCAGTATTTT.

A few counts support this clone. The CDR3: CASSQQGFYGNTIYF. As DNA, the CDR3 is TGTGCCAGCAGCCAACAGGGCTTTTATGGAAACACCATATATTTT. V gene TRBV28 combines with J gene TRBJ1-3, with D perhaps matching TRBD1 (6 bases). Germline CDR1 and CDR2: MDHEN and SYDVKM. CDR3 length equals 15 residues. V gave up 6 bases and J gave up 3 bases, with 15 bases separating them. Full variable domain (outside the CDR3, taken from reference TRBV28 and TRBJ1-3): DVKVTQSSRYLVKRTGEKVFLECVQDMDHENMFWYRQDPGLGLRLIYFSYDVKMKEKGDIPEGYSVSREKKERFSLILESASTNQTSMYLCASSQQGFYGNTIYFGEGSWLTVV.

The gene calls are TRBV20-1 and TRBJ1-2; D may be TRBD1 (6 bases). The CDR3 sequence is 11 residues long. The V gene's germline CDR1 is DFQATT and CDR2 SNEGSKA (reference sequence). The V gene lost 6 bases and the J gene lost 8 bases, with 13 bases spanning the gap. CDR3 sequence: CSAYRADGYTF. The CDR3 nucleotides read TGCAGTGCGTACAGGGCGGACGGCTACACCTTC.

V usage is TRBV5-6 and J usage is TRBJ1-4; no clear D. Germline V gene sequence: CDR1 SGHDT, CDR2 YYEEEE. CDR3 size: 15 residues. V was shortened by 2 bases and J by 5 bases, with 13 bases between the two germline ends. CDR3 DNA: TGTGCCAGCAGCTTTATCCGGGTCGAGAATGAAAAACTGTTTTTT. Residues: CASSFIRVENEKLFF.

The V gene is TRBV29-1, the J gene TRBJ2-5; tentatively, D is TRBD1 (5 bases). Germline assignment: CDR1 SQVTM and CDR2 ANQGSEA. The ends were cut back, 6 bases at V and 2 bases at J, with 19 bases in the middle. CDR3 length: 15 amino acids. The CDR3: CSVFRFETDQETQYF. In DNA form, the CDR3 reads TGCAGCGTGTTTCGTTTTGAGACAGATCAAGAGACCCAGTACTTC.

The chain combines TRBV30 with TRBJ2-1; D remains unclear. The CDR3 runs to 12 residues. The germline V and J ends were trimmed by 0 bases and 5 bases, with 5 bases remaining between them. CDR1 is GTSNPN and CDR2 is SVGIG in the germline V gene (reference sequence). The CDR3, as DNA: TGTGCCTGGAGTGTAGAGGACAATGAGCAGTTCTTC. Translating gives CAWSVEDNEQFF. The full variable domain, completed using reference TRBV30 and TRBJ2-1, is SQTIHQWPATLVQPVGSPLSLECTVEGTSNPNLYWYRQAAGRGLQLLFYSVGIGQISSEVPQNLSASRPQDRQFILSSKKLLLSDSGFYLCAWSVEDNEQFFGPGTRLTVL.

This sequence joins TRBV27 and TRBJ2-1, with a weak D call TRBD2 (6 bases). Between the trimmed V and J ends, which lost 2 bases and 4 bases, there was a span of 12 bases. The germline V gene has CDR1 MNHEY and CDR2 SMNVEV (reference sequence). The CDR3 sequence is 15 residues long. The CDR3 DNA is TGTGCCAGCAGTTTAGACCTAGCGCCATACAATGAGCAGTTCTTC. This codes for CASSLDLAPYNEQFF.

This chain uses TRBV7-8 with TRBJ1-5, with TRBD1 matching over 8 bases. CDR1 is SGHVS and CDR2 is FQNEAQ in the germline V gene. The V gene end was trimmed by 2 bases and the J gene end by 4 bases; junction bases not matched to a gene: 4. The CDR3 has 15 amino acids. Here the CDR3 reads CASSLSQGANQPQHF. For the CDR3, the DNA is TGTGCCAGCAGCTTAAGCCAGGGGGCAAATCAGCCCCAGCATTTT.